Included here is one T cell receptor (beta chain) sequence, with context. This entry is derived from a study of siplizumab effects on memory and regulatory T cells. The CDR3 runs 15 residues. Trimming cost V 0 bases and J 7 bases; bases outside gene matches: 5. Germline V gene data show CDR1 as SGDLS and CDR2 as YYNGEE. Here immunoSEQ multiplex PCR was the method, and the copy in TCRdb shows in-frame clones only, minus some. The data hold approximately 52,000 clones, with approximately 97% observed a single time. The receptor's source is a human donor in good health. The sequencing input was naive CD4+ T cells sorted from blood. The chain links TRBV9 to TRBJ2-2; 8 bases map to TRBD1. CDR3 in amino acids: CASSVAGGLYGELFF. CDR3 sequence (DNA): TGTGCCAGCAGCGTAGCAGGGGGCCTATACGGGGAGCTGTTTTTT.